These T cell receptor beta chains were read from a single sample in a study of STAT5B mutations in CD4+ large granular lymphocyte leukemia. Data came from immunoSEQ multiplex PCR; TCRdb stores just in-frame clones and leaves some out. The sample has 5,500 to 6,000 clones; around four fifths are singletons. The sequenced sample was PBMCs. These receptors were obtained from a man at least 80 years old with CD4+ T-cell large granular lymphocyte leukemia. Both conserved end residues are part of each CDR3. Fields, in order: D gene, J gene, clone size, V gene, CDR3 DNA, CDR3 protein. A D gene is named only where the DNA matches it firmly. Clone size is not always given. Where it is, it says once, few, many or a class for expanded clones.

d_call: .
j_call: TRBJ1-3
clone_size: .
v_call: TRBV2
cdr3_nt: TGTGCCAGCCTAATTGGAAACACCATATATTTT
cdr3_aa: CASLIGNTIYF

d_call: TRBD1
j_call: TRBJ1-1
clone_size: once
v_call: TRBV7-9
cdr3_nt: TGTGCCAGCAGCTTAGGAAGCGGGGGACAGATGAACACTGAAGCTTTCTTT
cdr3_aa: CASSLGSGGQMNTEAFF

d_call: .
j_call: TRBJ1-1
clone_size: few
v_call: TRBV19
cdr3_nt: TGTGCCAGCAACAGGGTCGGATGGAACACTGAAGCTTTCTTT
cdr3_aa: CASNRVGWNTEAFF

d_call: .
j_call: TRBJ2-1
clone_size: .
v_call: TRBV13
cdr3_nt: TGTGCCAGCAGCTCCCAAATGGACTACAATGAGCAGTTCTTC
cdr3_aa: CASSSQMDYNEQFF

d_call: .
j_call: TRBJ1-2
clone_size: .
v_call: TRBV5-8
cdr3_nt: TGTGCCAGCAGCTTGGCATGGACGGGCTATGGCTACACCTTC
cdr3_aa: CASSLAWTGYGYTF

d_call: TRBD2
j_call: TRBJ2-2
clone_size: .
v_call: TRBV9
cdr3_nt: TGTGCCAGCAGCGTAGCTAACGGGGGGGAGGAGCTGTTTTTT
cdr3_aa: CASSVANGGEELFF

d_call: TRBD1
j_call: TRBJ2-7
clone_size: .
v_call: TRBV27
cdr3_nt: TGTGCCAGCAGGGACAGGGGGTACGAGCAGTACTTC
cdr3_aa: CASRDRGYEQYF

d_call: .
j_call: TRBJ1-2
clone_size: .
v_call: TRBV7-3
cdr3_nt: TGTGCCAGCAGCTTAAGGGCCGAAGGGGGCTACACCTTC
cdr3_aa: CASSLRAEGGYTF

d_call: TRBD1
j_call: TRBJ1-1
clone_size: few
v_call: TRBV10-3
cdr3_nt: TGTGCCATCAGTCCCGGGACAGGGGAGCGGGATCGCACTGAAGCTTTCTTT
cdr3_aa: CAISPGTGERDRTEAFF

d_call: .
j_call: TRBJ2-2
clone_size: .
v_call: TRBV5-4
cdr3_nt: TGTGCCAGCAGTCCTACAGGGCAGGTTAACACCGGGGAGCTGTTTTTT
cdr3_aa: CASSPTGQVNTGELFF

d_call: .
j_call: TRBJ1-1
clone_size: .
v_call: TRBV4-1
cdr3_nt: TGCGCCAGCAGCCAAGTCACACGTCGTGCGGGCACTGAAGCTTTCTTT
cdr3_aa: CASSQVTRRAGTEAFF